This T cell receptor (beta chain) originates from a study of cytomegalovirus exposure and HLA in healthy donors. Study-wide findings and caveats: Among TCR sequences, most were rare, though some public TCRs appeared in many donors. The study flagged some 170 TCR beta chains as cytomegalovirus-associated.

About this clone itself: Its antigen is currently unknown.

Germline CDR1 reads SGDLS; CDR2 reads YYNGEE. The length of the CDR3 is 14 residues. Trimming pared 4 bases from V and 0 bases from J, leaving 9 bases between. Clones were read by immunoSEQ multiplex PCR, and TCRdb kept only the in-frame ones, dropping some. This sample carries almost 70,000 clones, under 96% of them seen once, and the ten largest clones take 4.5% to 5%. The sequence was obtained from a woman aged 18-29 years in good health and CMV-seropositive. Sequencing was performed on PBMCs. V gene TRBV9 combines with J gene TRBJ2-3; D unclear. The CDR3 DNA sequence: TGTGCCAGCAGCTTAGGGCCTAGCACAGATACGCAGTATTTT. Protein sequence: CASSLGPSTDTQYF.